A single sample gave rise to the 5 T cell receptor beta chains below, sequenced in a study of beta chain features in type 1 diabetes. Study-wide findings and caveats: TCRB CDR3 length was moderately but significantly reduced in all four CD4+ subsets of Type 1 diabetes patients.

Antigens for these TCRs are unknown. Since all of the isolated RNA was reverse transcribed, expressed TCRB transcripts were what got sequenced. Some clones are missing from TCRdb's copy, which holds only in-frame ones; the method was immunoSEQ multiplex PCR. The sample has about 70,000 clones, nearly 50% seen once. The sequenced material came from central memory CD4+ T cells from blood. Receptor source: a man aged 25 to 40 with type 1 diabetes.

This clone was counted once. The chain is built from TRBV5-4 and TRBJ2-2; TRBD1 agrees at 10 bases. Germline values: CDR1 SGHNT, CDR2 YYREEE (reference sequence). There are 18 residues in the CDR3. V lost 4 bases, J lost 6 bases, and 15 bases stayed unmatched. The CDR3 sequence: CASSDARDRGRKAGELFF. As DNA, the CDR3 is TGTGCCAGCAGCGATGCTAGGGACAGGGGCCGGAAGGCCGGGGAGCTGTTTTTT.

The chain joins TRBV7-2 to TRBJ2-1; D may be TRBD1 (5 bases). The CDR3 sequence is 14 residues long. Per the germline V gene, CDR1 is SGHTA and CDR2 is FQGNSA. Trimming removed 5 bases at V and 5 bases at J, with 13 bases between. The CDR3 loop is CASSRAVGDNEQFF. The CDR3 nucleotides read TGTGCCAGCAGCAGGGCTGTAGGGGACAATGAGCAGTTCTTC.

The V gene is TRBV5-1, the J gene TRBJ2-5; TRBD2 matches 14 bases. The CDR3 totals 14 residues. The V segment lost 7 bases and the J segment 3 bases; nucleotides outside the gene matches: 2. CDR1 and CDR2 from the germline V gene are SGHRS and YFSETQ. The CDR3, as DNA: TGCGCCAGCCTGGGACTAGCGGGAGAAGAGACCCAGTACTTC. Translating it yields CASLGLAGEETQYF.

The chain uses TRBV20-1 and TRBJ2-1, with a tentative D call TRBD2 (6 bases). This CDR3 spans 11 amino acids. V shed 2 bases and J shed 12 bases, with 11 bases lying between them. Germline V gene data show CDR1 as DFQATT and CDR2 as SNEGSKA (reference sequence). CDR3 loop: CSARSREWQFF. CDR3 DNA sequence: TGCAGTGCTAGATCGCGGGAATGGCAGTTCTTC.

As for this clone: Distinct nucleotide sequences in the sample also encode this CDR3. This CDR3 reads CASSLGQGGEQYF. Here the CDR3 DNA reads TGCGCCAGCAGCTTGGGACAGGGAGGCGAGCAGTACTTC. The J gene is TRBJ2-7, the V gene TRBV5-1; weak D call: TRBD1 (7 bases). Germline values: CDR1 SGHRS, CDR2 YFSETQ. Trimming removed 0 bases at V and 6 bases at J, with 10 bases between. This CDR3 contains 13 residues.